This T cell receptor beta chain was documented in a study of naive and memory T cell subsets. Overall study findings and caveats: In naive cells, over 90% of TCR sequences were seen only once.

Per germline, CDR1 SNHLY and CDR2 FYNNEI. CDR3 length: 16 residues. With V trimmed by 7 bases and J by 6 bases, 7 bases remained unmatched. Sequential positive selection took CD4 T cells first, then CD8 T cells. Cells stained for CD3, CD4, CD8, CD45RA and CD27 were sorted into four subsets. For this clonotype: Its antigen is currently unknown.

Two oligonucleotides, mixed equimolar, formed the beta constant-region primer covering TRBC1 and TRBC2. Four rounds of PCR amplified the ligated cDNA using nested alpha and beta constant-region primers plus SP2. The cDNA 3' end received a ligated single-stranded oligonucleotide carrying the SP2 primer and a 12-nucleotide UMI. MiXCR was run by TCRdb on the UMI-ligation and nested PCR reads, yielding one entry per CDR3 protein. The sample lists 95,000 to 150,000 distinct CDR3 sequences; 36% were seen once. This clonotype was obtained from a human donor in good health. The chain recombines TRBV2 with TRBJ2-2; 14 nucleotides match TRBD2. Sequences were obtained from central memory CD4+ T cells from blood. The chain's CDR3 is CASKGTSGSRAGELFF. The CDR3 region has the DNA TGTGCCAGCAAAGGGACTAGCGGGAGTAGGGCCGGGGAGCTGTTTTTT. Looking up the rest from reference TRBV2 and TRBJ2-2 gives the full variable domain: EPEVTQTPSHQVTQMGQEVILRCVPISNHLYFYWYRQILGQKVEFLVSFYNNEISEKSEIFDDQFSVERPDGSNFTLKIRSTKLEDSAMYFCASKGTSGSRAGELFFGEGSRLTVL.